This T cell receptor (beta chain) is drawn from a study of fetal regulatory T cell absence and autoimmunity. Findings of the study overall: Antigen-driven pancreatic autoimmunity before birth in IPEX was inferred from oligoclonal enrichment.

For this clone: The antigen is not known.

Sequencing was at survey level. The protocol was immunoSEQ multiplex PCR, while the TCRdb copy is restricted to in-frame clones and leaves out a portion. This table holds around 100,000 clones, about two thirds found once. Per the germline V gene, CDR1 is MNHNS and CDR2 is SASEGT. Trimming cost V 5 bases and J 4 bases, with 14 bases left between them. The length of the CDR3 is 14 residues. The specimen was pancreas tissue. This receptor was obtained from a male donor with IPEX syndrome. The genes are TRBV6-1 and TRBJ1-2; D possibly corresponds to TRBD1 (6 bases). CDR3 coding DNA: TGTGCCAGCAGTCGGGACATAATCCTCTATGGCTACACCTTC. The encoded protein is CASSRDIILYGYTF.